This T cell receptor beta chain was identified in a study of T cell responses to AZD1222 COVID-19 vaccine. Study findings and constraints: Spike-specific TCR breadth and depth were elevated following two AZD1222 doses. Close to half of all spike-specific TCRs reportedly target regions of the variants that are unmutated. White British people made up most donors, females outnumbered males, and clonal diversity was possibly underestimated. Repertoire sampling was restricted to post-peak T cell response timepoints.

Libraries were prepared by immunoSEQ multiplex PCR; TCRdb keeps only in-frame clonotypes and omits some of them. The sample consists of approximately 170,000 clones, 80% to 90% of them appearing once. Between the trimmed V and J ends, which lost 8 bases and 1 base, there was a span of 17 bases. This CDR3 has 16 residues. Looked up from germline, CDR1 is SGHAT and CDR2 is FQNNGV. Turning to this clone: The target antigen is unknown.

The sequence was obtained from an adult in good health. The gene calls are TRBV11-2 and TRBJ2-2; TRBD2 might be the D (6 bases). The specimen was peripheral blood, collected on day 0 of AZD1222 vaccination. CDR3 nucleotide sequence: TGTGCCAGCCCGGGGGAAGGGGCAGAGAACACCGGGGAGCTGTTTTTT. Translating it yields CASPGEGAENTGELFF.